The clone carrying this TCR beta chain was seen only once. Data came from immunoSEQ multiplex PCR; TCRdb stores just in-frame clones and leaves some out. The table shows around 97,000 clones, with 90% occurring only once. The data stem from a study of T cell changes during pregnancy in multiple sclerosis. The source material was peripheral blood, sampled in the second trimester of pregnancy. This clonotype originated in a female donor in good health, enrolled as a control in a pregnancy study.

CDR3 sequence: CASSEARGGGQETQYF. The CDR3 DNA follows: TGTGCCAGCAGTGAAGCTCGGGGAGGGGGCCAAGAGACCCAGTACTTC. The genes are TRBV6-1 and TRBJ2-5, with D perhaps matching TRBD2 (7 bases). Trimming removed 0 bases at V and 1 base at J, with 12 bases between. Germline-derived CDR1 and CDR2 are MNHNS and SASEGT. This CDR3 contains 16 residues.